The 17 T cell receptor beta chains listed next were all sequenced from one sample in a study of cytomegalovirus exposure and HLA in healthy donors. Vbeta (60) and Jbeta (13) primers were used in the PCR. The assay was immunoSEQ multiplex PCR, and TCRdb's table has in-frame clones only and misses some. The sample yields 90,000 to 150,000 clones, roughly 80% seen once. Sample: PBMCs. These receptors came from a young woman in good health and CMV-seropositive.

The rearrangement links TRBV7-6 to TRBJ1-6; D remains unclear. Germline-derived CDR1 and CDR2 are SGHVS and FNYEAQ. V lost 2 bases, J lost 5 bases, and 13 bases lay in between. The CDR3 has 16 amino acids. CDR3 in amino acids: CASSLMDSGNNSPLHF. In nucleotides, the CDR3 is TGTGCCAGCAGCTTAATGGACTCGGGGAATAATTCACCCCTCCACTTT.

This clone came up once. The chain recombines TRBV5-5 with TRBJ2-5; a weak D match, TRBD2 (6 bases). Per the germline V gene, CDR1 is SGHKS and CDR2 is YYEKEE (reference sequence). Trimming took 2 bases from V and 5 from J, leaving 16 bases between them. There are 15 residues in the CDR3. The CDR3 region is CASSLGGDRGETQYF. Written as DNA, the CDR3 is TGTGCCAGCAGCTTAGGTGGGGACCGGGGGGAGACCCAGTACTTC.

J is TRBJ2-4 and V is TRBV7-4, with 7 bases identical to TRBD2. With V trimmed by 5 bases and J by 8 bases, 18 bases remained unmatched. Germline CDR1 and CDR2: SGHVT and SQSDAQ. This CDR3 is built from 17 residues. CDR3 DNA sequence: TGTGCCAGCAGCCCCGGGAGGTTTTCCCTTAAAGGGGACATTCAGTACTTC. This gives the protein CASSPGRFSLKGDIQYF.

This clone was seen more than once but under ten times. The chain carries TRBV15 and TRBJ2-6; 7 positions agree with TRBD2. The CDR3 runs to 16 residues. Germline CDR1 is LNHNV and CDR2 is YYDKDF (reference sequence). The J segment lost 0 bases and the V segment lost 8 bases, leaving 7 bases of the junction unmatched. The CDR3 DNA reads TGTGCCACCGGCGGGGGTCAAATCTCTGGGGCCAACGTCCTGACTTTC. Translating it yields CATGGGQISGANVLTF. The variable domain in full, with the rest retrieved from reference TRBV15 and TRBJ2-6, is DAMVIQNPRYQVTQFGKPVTLSCSQTLNHNVMYWYQQKSSQAPKLLFHYYDKDFNNEADTPDNFQSRRPNTSFCFLDIRSPGLGDTAMYLCATGGGQISGANVLTFGAGSRLTVL.

This chain connects TRBV6-1 to TRBJ2-5; TRBD2 aligns across 7 bases. V shed 6 bases, J shed 5 bases, and the junction held 12 bases outside the gene matches. This CDR3 has 15 amino acids. Germline values: CDR1 MNHNS, CDR2 SASEGT. CDR3 region: CASSLTGGDGETQYF. CDR3 in DNA: TGTGCCAGCAGCCTTACTGGGGGGGACGGGGAGACCCAGTACTTC.

The chain joins TRBV6-1 to TRBJ1-1, with 8 bases that match TRBD1. The germline V gene encodes CDR1 MNHNS and CDR2 SASEGT. V gave up 11 bases and J gave up 4 bases; unmatched junction bases: 6. The CDR3 is made up of 12 amino acids. In DNA, the CDR3 is TGTGCCTCTCGACAGGGGAGCACTGAAGCTTTCTTT. Translating it yields CASRQGSTEAFF.

The rearrangement uses TRBV10-3 and TRBJ2-3; 10 bases fit TRBD2. CDR1 is ENHRY, CDR2 SYGVKD, per germline. Trimming took 2 bases from V and 6 from J; bases not matched to a gene: 8. This CDR3 is 16 amino acids long. The CDR3, as DNA: TGTGCCATCAGTGAGAGGGGACTAGCGTCAGATGATACGCAGTATTTT. Its translation: CAISERGLASDDTQYF.

The gene calls are TRBV28 and TRBJ2-7, with D possibly being TRBD2 (5 bases). The germline CDR1 and CDR2 sequences are MDHEN and SYDVKM. V lost 7 bases to trimming and J lost 3 bases, with 13 bases between them. The length of the CDR3 is 13 residues. CDR3 coding DNA: TGTGCCAGCAATTCCCTGGGGAGCTACGAGCAGTACTTC. It codes for CASNSLGSYEQYF.

The rearrangement uses TRBV5-1 and TRBJ2-5, with TRBD2 matching over 11 bases. The CDR3 runs 16 residues. V lost 0 bases to trimming and J lost 9 bases; unmatched junction nucleotides: 10. Germline V gene data show CDR1 as SGHRS and CDR2 as YFSETQ. The CDR3 region is CASSLGSSGGRGAQYF. DNA of the CDR3: TGCGCCAGCAGCTTGGGGTCTAGCGGGGGGCGAGGGGCCCAGTACTTC.

A single count supports this clone. The chain couples TRBV28 to TRBJ1-4, with D perhaps matching TRBD1 (5 bases). Germline CDR1 reads MDHEN; CDR2 reads SYDVKM. The V and J ends lost 6 bases and 8 bases respectively, with 13 bases between them. This CDR3 contains 13 residues. The CDR3 DNA follows: TGTGCCAGCAGAGCGTCAGGGAACGAAAAACTGTTTTTT. This translates into CASRASGNEKLFF.

This clone was counted a few times. The chain has TRBV19 and TRBJ1-2, with D unclear. Germline CDR1 reads LNHDA; CDR2 reads SQIVND (reference sequence). Trimming removed 7 bases at V and 4 bases at J, with 10 bases between. This CDR3 has 12 amino acids. The DNA of the CDR3 is TGTGCCAGTACGGAGGGTTCCTATGGCTACACCTTC. It yields the protein CASTEGSYGYTF.

J is TRBJ2-3 and V is TRBV6-1, with 7 bases aligning to TRBD2. CDR3 length equals 17 residues. Losses at the gene ends were 2 bases for V and 0 bases for J; bases not matched to a gene: 8. Germline V gene sequence: CDR1 MNHNS, CDR2 SASEGT. This CDR3 is CASSEYGGSTSTDTQYF. The CDR3 nucleotides are TGTGCCAGCAGTGAATACGGGGGGTCCACTAGCACAGATACGCAGTATTTT.

Notes on this clone: The germline gene is not matched at one end of the junction; a read error may be the cause. The chain uses TRBV30 and TRBJ1-4, with 7 bases lining up with TRBD1. Germline assignment: CDR1 GTSNPN and CDR2 SVGIG (reference sequence). The CDR3 sequence is 12 residues long. This CDR3 reads CAWSPTPTGWVF. The DNA for the CDR3 is TGTGCCTGGAGTCCCACACCGACAGGGTGGGTTTTT.

The V call is TRBV30, the J call TRBJ1-3; no clear D. CDR1 and CDR2 (germline): GTSNPN, SVGIG (reference sequence). The CDR3 runs to 17 residues. The V end lost 0 bases, the J end lost 0 bases, and 15 bases lay between the germline ends. CDR3 protein: CAWSVLDGVSSGNTIYF. The CDR3 DNA follows: TGTGCCTGGAGTGTACTAGACGGAGTGAGCTCTGGAAACACCATATATTTT.

This clone was counted once. This chain links TRBV28 with TRBJ1-4; 10 nucleotides align to TRBD1. The CDR3 spans 15 residues. Trimming took 5 bases from V and 5 from J; bases not matched to a gene: 5. Germline-derived CDR1 and CDR2 are MDHEN and SYDVKM. For the CDR3, the DNA is TGTGCCAGCAGTCCTCCGGGACAGGGGAATGAAAAACTGTTTTTT. It yields the protein CASSPPGQGNEKLFF.

The chain combines TRBV6-6 with TRBJ2-5, with TRBD2 matching 11 bases. The CDR3 is made up of 14 amino acids. V trimming: 6 bases; J trimming: 4 bases; junction bases outside the gene matches: 4. CDR1 and CDR2 from the germline V gene are MNHNY and SVGAGI (reference sequence). CDR3 coding DNA: TGTGCCAGCAGAGATAGCGGGGGGGCAGAGACCCAGTACTTC. It encodes CASRDSGGAETQYF.

The rearrangement links TRBV27 to TRBJ2-3, with 8 bases lining up with TRBD2. The CDR3 has 11 amino acids. Losses at the gene ends were 8 bases for V and 8 bases for J; bases not matched to a gene: 3. Germline V gives CDR1 MNHEY, CDR2 SMNVEV (reference sequence). The CDR3: CASHRGGTQYF. The CDR3 nucleotides read TGTGCCAGCCACCGGGGGGGTACGCAGTATTTT.